This T cell receptor beta chain came from a study of T cells in Graves' hyperthyroidism and ophthalmopathy. Across the whole study: Before any treatment, at initial diagnosis, peripheral blood was collected. General study results and limits: Model predictions of ophthalmopathy came a median approximately 6.8 months before onset.

The CDR3 consists of 18 residues. Per germline, CDR1 DFQATT and CDR2 SNEGSKA (reference sequence). Trimming left V 0 bases short and J 4 bases short, with 22 bases between. The table lists this clonotype with a few counts. Antigen: not known. RNA transcripts provided the source from which TCR beta CDR3 regions were amplified. The HTBI primer set served for first-round RT-PCR of the TCR CDR3. TCRdb used MiXCR to reprocess the multiplex PCR reads, holding one entry per CDR3 protein. The table records some 350,000 distinct CDR3 sequences, 15% to 19% of them present only once. Progressors' blood was drawn at hyperthyroidism diagnosis, before ophthalmopathy symptoms.

The sequenced material came from blood. The gene calls are TRBV20-1 and TRBJ2-1; D is perhaps TRBD1 (6 bases). This clonotype was sampled from a woman aged 18-29 years with Graves' hyperthyroidism that later progressed to Graves' ophthalmopathy. This CDR3 reads CSARDSSGEWTFYNEQFF. The CDR3 nucleotides are TGCAGTGCTAGAGATTCTTCAGGGGAGTGGACTTTTTACAATGAGCAGTTCTTC.